The 28 T cell receptor beta chains given below trace back to one sample, sequenced in a study of blood T cell repertoires in COVID-19. Libraries were prepared by immunoSEQ multiplex PCR; TCRdb keeps only in-frame clonotypes and omits some of them. The sample lists around 200,000 clones, 86% seen once, with 2.2% in the top ten. Sample: peripheral blood. The receptors were sampled from a woman in her forties or fifties with acute or convalescent COVID-19.

The CDR3 coding sequence is TGTGCCAGCAGTCCCTGGGCCACGGATACGCAGTATTTT. Residues: CASSPWATDTQYF. The chain employs TRBV28 and TRBJ2-3; D call uncertain. Deletions cut 5 bases from V and 6 bases from J, with 12 bases between. Germline V gene lookup returns CDR1 MDHEN and CDR2 SYDVKM. The CDR3 covers 13 residues.

The chain couples TRBV7-9 to TRBJ1-2; D remains unclear. Trimming removed 5 bases from V and 0 bases from J, with 16 bases in between. CDR1 and CDR2 (germline): SEHNR, FQNEAQ (reference sequence). The CDR3 runs to 16 residues. The CDR3 loop reads CASSPEVGLTNYGYTF. The CDR3, as DNA: TGTGCCAGCAGCCCGGAGGTGGGGTTAACTAACTATGGCTACACCTTC. The whole variable domain, filled in from reference TRBV7-9 and TRBJ1-2, reads DTGVSQNPRHKITKRGQNVTFRCDPISEHNRLYWYRQTLGQGPEFLTYFQNEAQLEKSRLLSDRFSAERPKGSFSTLEIQRTEQGDSAMYLCASSPEVGLTNYGYTFGSGTRLTVV.

A single count supports this clone. The chain links TRBV3-1 (or the pseudogene TRBV3-2) to TRBJ2-3; D may be TRBD2 (6 bases). Trimming removed 4 bases at V and 4 bases at J, with 15 bases between. Germline V gene sequence: CDR1 LGHDT, CDR2 YNNKEL (reference sequence). There are 15 residues in the CDR3. The CDR3 here is CASSPTRGAPDTQYF. The CDR3 coding sequence is TGTGCCAGCAGCCCGACTAGAGGGGCCCCAGATACGCAGTATTTT.

J is TRBJ2-1 and V is TRBV3-1 (or the pseudogene TRBV3-2), with TRBD2 identical over 8 bases. The CDR3 extends over 16 amino acids. V shed 4 bases, J shed 3 bases, and the junction held 8 bases outside the gene matches. Germline CDR1 reads LGHDT; CDR2 reads YNNKEL (reference sequence). CDR3 nucleotide sequence: TGTGCCAGCAGCCCATATAATAGCGGGATCTACAATGAGCAGTTCTTC. This codes for CASSPYNSGIYNEQFF.

The sample holds a few counts of this clone. This sequence joins TRBV19 and TRBJ2-2; D gene unclear. This CDR3 is 13 amino acids long. Per germline, CDR1 LNHDA and CDR2 SQIVND (reference sequence). The ends were cut back, 8 bases at V and 3 bases at J, with 10 bases in the middle. The CDR3 loop reads CASGPRYTGELFF. The CDR3 region has the DNA TGTGCCAGTGGCCCGAGGTACACCGGGGAGCTGTTTTTT.

The CDR3 region is CASSLSGGWGDTQYF. CDR3 DNA sequence: TGTGCCAGCAGCCTCAGCGGGGGGTGGGGAGATACGCAGTATTTT. V is TRBV11-2 and J is TRBJ2-3, with 9 bases lining up with TRBD2. CDR1 is SGHAT, CDR2 FQNNGV, per germline. This CDR3 contains 15 residues. V was clipped by 5 bases and J by 5 bases; unmatched bases: 8. The full variable domain, in which reference TRBV11-2 and TRBJ2-3 provide the parts outside the CDR3, is EAGVAQSPRYKIIEKRQSVAFWCNPISGHATLYWYQQILGQGPKLLIQFQNNGVVDDSQLPKDRFSAERLKGVDSTLKIQPAKLEDSAVYLCASSLSGGWGDTQYFGPGTRLTVL.

A few counts support this clone. V and J are TRBV5-6 and TRBJ1-3; no reliable D call. Germline CDR1 reads SGHDT; CDR2 reads YYEEEE. The CDR3 covers 14 residues. Trimming cost V 4 bases and J 1 base, with 9 bases left between them. The CDR3 loop reads CASSVGSSGNTIYF. DNA of the CDR3: TGTGCCAGCAGCGTCGGGTCTTCTGGAAACACCATATATTTT. The full variable domain, with the rest looked up from reference TRBV5-6 and TRBJ1-3, is DAGVTQSPTHLIKTRGQQVTLRCSPKSGHDTVSWYQQALGQGPQFIFQYYEEEERQRGNFPDRFSGHQFPNYSSELNVNALLLGDSALYLCASSVGSSGNTIYFGEGSWLTVV.

The sample holds one count of this clone. This chain's CDR3 is CASSQARQGQGGNIQYF. The DNA of the CDR3 is TGCGCCAGCAGCCAAGCTAGACAGGGACAGGGAGGGAACATTCAGTACTTC. The rearrangement joins TRBV4-3 to TRBJ2-4, with 9 bases that match TRBD1. Germline V CDR1 and CDR2: LGHNA, YSLEER. CDR3 length equals 17 residues. Trimming cost V 1 base and J 7 bases; bases outside gene matches: 11.

The V gene is TRBV7-6, the J gene TRBJ2-7, with 7 bases identical to TRBD2. The germline gives CDR1 SGHVS, CDR2 FNYEAQ. V was clipped by 2 bases and J by 0 bases; unmatched bases: 7. The length of the CDR3 is 16 residues. CDR3 protein: CASSLLPSGSSYEQYF. CDR3 in DNA: TGTGCCAGCAGCTTATTGCCTAGCGGATCCTCCTACGAGCAGTACTTC.

This rearrangement joins TRBV6-5 to TRBJ2-5; the D gene is possibly TRBD2 (5 bases). The CDR3 runs 15 residues. Per the germline V gene, CDR1 is MNHEY and CDR2 is SVGAGI. Trimming took 6 bases from V and 7 from J, leaving 21 bases between them. CDR3 DNA: TGTGCCAGCAGCCCACTACCCGAGGGCCTCGGGACCCAGTACTTC. Protein: CASSPLPEGLGTQYF.

This chain uses TRBV11-2 with TRBJ2-3, with a possible D match to TRBD2 (5 bases). The germline CDR1 and CDR2 sequences are SGHAT and FQNNGV. The CDR3 has 18 residues. The V end lost 6 bases, the J end lost 6 bases, and 28 bases lay between the germline ends. The CDR3 protein is CASSLRVHPGSEVDTQYF. CDR3 coding DNA: TGTGCCAGCAGTCTTAGGGTCCATCCGGGATCCGAAGTGGATACGCAGTATTTT.

This clone was counted ten times or more. The chain has TRBV29-1 and TRBJ1-3; D possibly corresponds to TRBD1 (6 bases). The CDR3 length is 15 residues. Germline values: CDR1 SQVTM, CDR2 ANQGSEA. V was trimmed by 2 bases and J by 0 bases, leaving 11 bases between them. This CDR3 is CSVEKTGFSGNTIYF. In nucleotides, the CDR3 is TGCAGCGTTGAAAAGACAGGATTCTCTGGAAACACCATATATTTT.

This clone was counted only a few times. The V gene is TRBV19, the J gene TRBJ1-2; TRBD1 agrees at 8 bases. Germline V lookup: CDR1 LNHDA, CDR2 SQIVND (reference sequence). This CDR3 comprises 15 residues. With V trimmed by 2 bases and J by 4 bases, 6 bases remained unmatched. CDR3 sequence: CASSIPGDRGYGYTF. In DNA, the CDR3 is TGTGCCAGTAGTATACCTGGAGACAGGGGCTATGGCTACACCTTC.

The chain couples TRBV25-1 to TRBJ2-7, with 7 bases matching TRBD1. The V segment lost 3 bases and the J segment 3 bases; nucleotides outside the gene matches: 8. Germline-derived CDR1 and CDR2 are MGHDK and SYGVNS. This CDR3 region has 15 residues. CDR3 sequence (DNA): TGTGCCAGCAGTGACGGACAGGTTGGTATCTACGAGCAGTACTTC. Its translation: CASSDGQVGIYEQYF.

The V gene is TRBV5-1, the J gene TRBJ2-7; 7 bases are a match to TRBD2. Germline V lookup: CDR1 SGHRS, CDR2 YFSETQ. The CDR3 length is 15 residues. V dropped 0 bases and J dropped 3; count of bases not matched to a gene: 6. CDR3 bases: TGCGCCAGCAGCTTGGAGGGACTAAAAGACTACGAGCAGTACTTC. Its protein product is CASSLEGLKDYEQYF.

Written as DNA, the CDR3 is TGCAGCGGGGGACTAGCGGGATATGAGCAAGAGACCCAGTACTTC. Amino acids: CSGGLAGYEQETQYF. This chain connects TRBV29-1 to TRBJ2-5; TRBD2 agrees at 13 bases. The germline CDR1 and CDR2 sequences are SQVTM and ANQGSEA. The CDR3 has 15 residues. The trim removed 7 bases at V and 2 bases at J, leaving 7 bases unmatched. Complete variable domain (other parts from reference TRBV29-1 and TRBJ2-5): SAVISQKPSRDICQRGTSLTIQCQVDSQVTMMFWYRQQPGQSLTLIATANQGSEATYESGFVIDKFPISRPNLTFSTLTVSNMSPEDSSIYLCSGGLAGYEQETQYFGPGTRLLVL.

The CDR3 DNA reads as TGTGCCAGCTCACCCGCGGTTGGTCCGTATGTCCACGAGCAGTACTTC. It yields the protein CASSPAVGPYVHEQYF. The V and J genes are TRBV18 and TRBJ2-7; no definite D call. Looked up from germline, CDR1 is KGHSH and CDR2 is LQKENI. This CDR3 has 16 amino acids. Trimming removed 3 bases at V and 5 bases at J, with 20 bases between.

This clone was seen more than once but under ten times. The chain couples TRBV2 to TRBJ2-2; TRBD2 might be the D (6 bases). Trimming cost V 5 bases and J 6 bases, with 13 bases left between them. Germline V CDR1 and CDR2: SNHLY, FYNNEI. The length of the CDR3 is 14 residues. As DNA, the CDR3 is TGTGCCAGCAGTTCCACACTAGCCTCCGGGGAGCTGTTTTTT. It translates to CASSSTLASGELFF.

V is TRBV5-4 and J is TRBJ2-1; 13 bases align to TRBD2. The CDR3 sequence is 15 residues long. The junction had 8 bases not matched to a gene; V was cut back by 4 bases and J by 10 bases. The germline gives CDR1 SGHNT, CDR2 YYREEE (reference sequence). CDR3 DNA: TGTGCCAGCAGCGGGCCGGGACTAGCGGGACAAGAGCAGTTCTTC. Translating gives CASSGPGLAGQEQFF.

The chain uses TRBV6-5 and TRBJ2-3; 7 nucleotides align to TRBD2. The CDR3 totals 16 residues. In germline, CDR1 is MNHEY, CDR2 SVGAGI. V lost 0 bases and J lost 6; bases outside the gene matches: 9. DNA of the CDR3: TGTGCCAGCAGTTACTCTGGGGGAGGGCCAGATGATACGCAGTATTTT. Its translation is CASSYSGGGPDDTQYF.

V usage is TRBV24-1 and J usage is TRBJ1-5; D ambiguous. Per the germline V gene, CDR1 is KGHDR and CDR2 is SFDVKD. The V end lost 4 bases, the J end lost 3 bases, and 9 bases lay between the germline ends. The CDR3 extends over 14 amino acids. CDR3 DNA: TGTGCCACCAGTGAGGCGGGGTTCAATCAGCCCCAGCATTTT. Residues: CATSEAGFNQPQHF.

The gene calls are TRBV11-3 and TRBJ1-1, with 10 bases matching TRBD1. Germline values: CDR1 SGHNT, CDR2 YENEEA. The CDR3 length is 15 residues. V lost 3 bases to trimming and J lost 7 bases; unmatched junction nucleotides: 8. CDR3 protein: CASSLLGDRGYEAFF. The CDR3 nucleotides read TGTGCCAGCAGCTTGTTAGGGGACAGGGGTTATGAAGCTTTCTTT.

The chain is built from TRBV4-1 and TRBJ2-6, with 7 nucleotides matching TRBD1. The germline V gene encodes CDR1 MGHRA and CDR2 YSYEKL. V gave up 4 bases and J gave up 0 bases; unmatched junction bases: 6. The CDR3 contains 17 residues. The CDR3 spells CASSPWDSRSGANVLTF. CDR3 DNA sequence: TGCGCCAGCAGCCCCTGGGACAGCCGCTCTGGGGCCAACGTCCTGACTTTC.

This clone was recorded once. The rearrangement uses TRBV10-3 and TRBJ2-7; 10 bases agree with TRBD2. From germline, CDR1 is ENHRY and CDR2 SYGVKD. The CDR3 runs to 15 residues. V dropped 6 bases and J dropped 4; count of bases not matched to a gene: 9. For the CDR3, the DNA is TGTGCCATCAGGGCCCCGAGCGGGGGGGCTTACGAGCAGTACTTC. It yields the protein CAIRAPSGGAYEQYF.

The CDR3 protein is CASSFTGTGSEQYF. In nucleotides, the CDR3 is TGTGCCAGCAGCTTCACAGGGACAGGGAGCGAGCAGTACTTC. V and J are TRBV7-2 and TRBJ2-7; TRBD1 aligns across 9 bases. The CDR3 is 14 amino acids. The germline V gene has CDR1 SGHTA and CDR2 FQGNSA. With V trimmed by 3 bases and J by 6 bases, 6 bases remained unmatched. Drawing the rest from reference TRBV7-2 and TRBJ2-7, the complete variable domain is GAGVSQSPSNKVTEKGKDVELRCDPISGHTALYWYRQSLGQGLEFLIYFQGNSAPDKSGLPSDRFSAERTGGSVSTLTIQRTQQEDSAVYLCASSFTGTGSEQYFGPGTRLTVT.

The chain recombines TRBV27 with TRBJ2-1; D is unclear. The CDR3 extends over 14 amino acids. CDR1 and CDR2 (germline): MNHEY, SMNVEV (reference sequence). V lost 3 bases and J lost 4, with 10 bases in between. The CDR3 nucleotides are TGTGCCAGCAGTTTGGAGCGAAAGTACAATGAGCAGTTCTTC. Its translation: CASSLERKYNEQFF.

This clone has more than one count but fewer than ten. This chain joins TRBV3-1 (or the pseudogene TRBV3-2) and TRBJ1-6; 7 positions match TRBD1. After removal of 4 bases from V and 10 bases from J, the junction contained 10 bases not matched to a gene. Looked up from germline, CDR1 is LGHDT and CDR2 is YNNKEL (reference sequence). The CDR3 runs to 15 residues. Written as DNA, the CDR3 is TGTGCCAGCAGCCCCCGACAGGGCTCTATATCACCCCTCCACTTT. This sequence encodes CASSPRQGSISPLHF.

This clone was seen a single time. The rearrangement joins TRBV5-6 to TRBJ2-1, with TRBD2 identical over 13 bases. Losses at the gene ends were 4 bases for V and 7 bases for J; bases not matched to a gene: 2. The germline V gene encodes CDR1 SGHDT and CDR2 YYEEEE. This CDR3 spans 14 amino acids. The CDR3, as DNA: TGTGCCAGCAGCCGGGGACTAGCGGGGAATGAGCAGTTCTTC. Translating it yields CASSRGLAGNEQFF. Full variable domain (missing parts from reference TRBV5-6 and TRBJ2-1): DAGVTQSPTHLIKTRGQQVTLRCSPKSGHDTVSWYQQALGQGPQFIFQYYEEEERQRGNFPDRFSGHQFPNYSSELNVNALLLGDSALYLCASSRGLAGNEQFFGPGTRLTVL.